This T cell receptor (beta chain) was retrieved from a study of T cells in Graves' hyperthyroidism and ophthalmopathy. The CDR3 regions of TCR beta were amplified from RNA transcripts. A set of HTBI primers served as the primers for a first-round RT-PCR of the TCR CDR3. TCRdb re-called the multiplex PCR reads through MiXCR, storing one row per CDR3 protein. The sample lists about 610,000 distinct CDR3 sequences, around 15% occurring once. The CDR3 covers 15 residues. Germline V gene lookup returns CDR1 SGHRS and CDR2 YFSETQ. V shed 4 bases, J shed 5 bases, and the junction held 12 bases outside the gene matches. Pregnant or lactating patients were excluded, as were those with uncontrolled infection or other autoimmune disease.

This receptor was obtained from a woman aged 40 to 49 with Graves' ophthalmopathy. The chain joins TRBV5-1 to TRBJ2-7; 7 positions agree with TRBD1. The sequencing sample was made of blood. Here the CDR3 DNA reads TGCGCCAGCAGCGCCCCGACAGGGCGCGACGACGAGCAGTACTTC. Translation gives CASSAPTGRDDEQYF.